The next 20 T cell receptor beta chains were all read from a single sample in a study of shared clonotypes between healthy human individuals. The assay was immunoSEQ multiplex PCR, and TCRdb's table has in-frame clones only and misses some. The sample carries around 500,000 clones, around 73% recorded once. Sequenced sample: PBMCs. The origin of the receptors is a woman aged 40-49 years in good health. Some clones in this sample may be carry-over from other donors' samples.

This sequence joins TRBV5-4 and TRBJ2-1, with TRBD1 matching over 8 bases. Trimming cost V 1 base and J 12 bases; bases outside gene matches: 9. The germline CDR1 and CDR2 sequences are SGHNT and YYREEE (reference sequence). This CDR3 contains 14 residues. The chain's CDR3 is CASSLSGQARWQFF. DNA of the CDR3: TGTGCCAGCAGCTTGTCGGGACAGGCCCGTTGGCAGTTCTTC. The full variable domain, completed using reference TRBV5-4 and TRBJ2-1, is ETGVTQSPTHLIKTRGQQVTLRCSSQSGHNTVSWYQQALGQGPQFIFQYYREEENGRGNFPPRFSGLQFPNYSSELNVNALELDDSALYLCASSLSGQARWQFFGPGTRLTVL.

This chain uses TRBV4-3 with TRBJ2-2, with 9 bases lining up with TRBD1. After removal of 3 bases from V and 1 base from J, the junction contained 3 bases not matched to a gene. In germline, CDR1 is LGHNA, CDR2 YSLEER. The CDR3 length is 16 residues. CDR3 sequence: CASSQPGQGNTGELFF. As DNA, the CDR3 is TGCGCCAGCAGCCAGCCGGGACAGGGGAACACCGGGGAGCTGTTTTTT.

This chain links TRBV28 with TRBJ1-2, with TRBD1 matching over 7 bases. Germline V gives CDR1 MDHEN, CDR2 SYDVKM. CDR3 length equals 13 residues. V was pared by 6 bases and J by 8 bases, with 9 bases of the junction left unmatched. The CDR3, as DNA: TGTGCCAGCAGGACAACAGGGGTAGGCGGCTACACCTTC. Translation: CASRTTGVGGYTF.

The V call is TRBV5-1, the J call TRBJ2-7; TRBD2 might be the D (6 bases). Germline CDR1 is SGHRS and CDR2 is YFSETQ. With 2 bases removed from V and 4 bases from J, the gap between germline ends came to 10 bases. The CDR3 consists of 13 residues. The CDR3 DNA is TGCGCCAGCAGCTTATGGGGGGAGTACGAGCAGTACTTC. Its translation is CASSLWGEYEQYF. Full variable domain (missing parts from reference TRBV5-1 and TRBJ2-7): KAGVTQTPRYLIKTRGQQVTLSCSPISGHRSVSWYQQTPGQGLQFLFEYFSETQRNKGNFPGRFSGRQFSNSRSEMNVSTLELGDSALYLCASSLWGEYEQYFGPGTRLTVT.

CDR3 in amino acids: CASSFRLAGVTDTQYF. As DNA, the CDR3 is TGTGCCAGCAGCTTCCGTCTAGCGGGAGTGACAGATACGCAGTATTTT. The chain recombines TRBV11-2 with TRBJ2-3; TRBD2 matches 10 bases. The CDR3 extends over 16 amino acids. J was trimmed by 3 bases and V by 3 bases; bases with no gene match: 6. Germline CDR1 is SGHAT and CDR2 is FQNNGV.

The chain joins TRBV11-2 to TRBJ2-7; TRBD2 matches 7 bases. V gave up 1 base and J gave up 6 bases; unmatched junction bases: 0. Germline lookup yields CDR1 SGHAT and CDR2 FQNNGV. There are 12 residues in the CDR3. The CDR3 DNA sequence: TGTGCCAGCAGCTTAGGACTAGCCGAGCAGTACTTC. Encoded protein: CASSLGLAEQYF.

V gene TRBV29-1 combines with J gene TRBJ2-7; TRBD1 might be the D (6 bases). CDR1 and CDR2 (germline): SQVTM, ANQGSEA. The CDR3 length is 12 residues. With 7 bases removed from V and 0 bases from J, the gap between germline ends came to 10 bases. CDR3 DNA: TGCAGCGCTGGACAGAGCTCCTACGAGCAGTACTTC. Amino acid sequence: CSAGQSSYEQYF.

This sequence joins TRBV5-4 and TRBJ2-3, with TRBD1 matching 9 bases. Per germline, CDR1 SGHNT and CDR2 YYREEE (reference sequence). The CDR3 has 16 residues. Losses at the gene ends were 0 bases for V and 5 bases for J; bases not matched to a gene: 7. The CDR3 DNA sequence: TGTGCCAGCAGCTTGGAGTCTAGACAGGGGGTAGATACGCAGTATTTT. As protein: CASSLESRQGVDTQYF.

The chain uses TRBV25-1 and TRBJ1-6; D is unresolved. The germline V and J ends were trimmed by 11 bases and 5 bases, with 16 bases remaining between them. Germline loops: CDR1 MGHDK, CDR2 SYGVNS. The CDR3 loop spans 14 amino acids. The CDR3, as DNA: TGTGCCGGCCGTTGGGCCAGAGATAATTCACCCCTCCACTTT. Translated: CAGRWARDNSPLHF.

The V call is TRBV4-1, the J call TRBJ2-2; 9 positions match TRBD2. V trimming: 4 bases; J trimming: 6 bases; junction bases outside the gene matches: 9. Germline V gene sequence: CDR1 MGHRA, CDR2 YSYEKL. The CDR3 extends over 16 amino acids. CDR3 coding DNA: TGCGCCAGCAGCCCCCGCGGGAGGGCCAAGGCCGGGGAGCTGTTTTTT. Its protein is CASSPRGRAKAGELFF.

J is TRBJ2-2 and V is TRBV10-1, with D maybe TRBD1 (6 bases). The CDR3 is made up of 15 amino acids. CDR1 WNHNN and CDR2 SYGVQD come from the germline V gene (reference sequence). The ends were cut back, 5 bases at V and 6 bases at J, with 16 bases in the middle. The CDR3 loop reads CASSPGTPPAGELFF. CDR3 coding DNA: TGCGCCAGCAGTCCCGGGACACCCCCAGCCGGGGAGCTGTTTTTT.

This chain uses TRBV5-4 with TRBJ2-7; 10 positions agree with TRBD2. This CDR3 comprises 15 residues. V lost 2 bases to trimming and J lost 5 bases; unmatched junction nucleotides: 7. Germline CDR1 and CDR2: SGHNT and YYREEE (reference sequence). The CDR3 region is CASSLRLAGEDEQYF. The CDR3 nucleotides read TGTGCCAGCAGCTTACGGCTAGCGGGAGAGGACGAGCAGTACTTC.

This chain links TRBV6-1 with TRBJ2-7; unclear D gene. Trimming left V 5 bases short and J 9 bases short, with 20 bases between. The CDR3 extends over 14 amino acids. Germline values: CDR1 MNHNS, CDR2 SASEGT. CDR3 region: CASSNPAQNTGQYF. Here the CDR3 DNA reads TGTGCCAGCAGTAACCCGGCCCAAAATACCGGGCAGTACTTC.

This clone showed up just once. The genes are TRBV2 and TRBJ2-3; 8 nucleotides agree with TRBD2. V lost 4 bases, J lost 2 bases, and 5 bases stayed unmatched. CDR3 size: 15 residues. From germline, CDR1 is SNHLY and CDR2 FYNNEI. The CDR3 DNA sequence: TGTGCCAGCAGTGCGAATAGCGGGACCACAGATACGCAGTATTTT. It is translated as CASSANSGTTDTQYF. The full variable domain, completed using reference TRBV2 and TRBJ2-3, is EPEVTQTPSHQVTQMGQEVILRCVPISNHLYFYWYRQILGQKVEFLVSFYNNEISEKSEIFDDQFSVERPDGSNFTLKIRSTKLEDSAMYFCASSANSGTTDTQYFGPGTRLTVL.

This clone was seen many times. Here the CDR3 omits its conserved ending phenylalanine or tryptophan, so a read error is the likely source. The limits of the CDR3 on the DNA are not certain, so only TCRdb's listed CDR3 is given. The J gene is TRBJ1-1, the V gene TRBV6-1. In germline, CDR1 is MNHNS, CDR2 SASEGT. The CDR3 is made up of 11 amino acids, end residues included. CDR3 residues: CASSDFGTGHL.

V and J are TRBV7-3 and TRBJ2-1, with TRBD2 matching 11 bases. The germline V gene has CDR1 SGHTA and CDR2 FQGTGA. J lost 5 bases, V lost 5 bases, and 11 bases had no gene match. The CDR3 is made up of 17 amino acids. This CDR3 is CASSMVAGGLDNNEQFF. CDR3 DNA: TGTGCCAGCAGCATGGTAGCGGGAGGGTTAGATAACAATGAGCAGTTCTTC.

The CDR3 nucleotides read TGTGCCAGCATAGGGACAGGCCAAAACATTCAGTACTTC. It is translated as CASIGTGQNIQYF. The chain links TRBV25-1 to TRBJ2-4, with TRBD1 matching over 8 bases. Trimming cost V 7 bases and J 5 bases; bases outside gene matches: 4. The CDR3 runs 13 residues. Germline-derived CDR1 and CDR2 are MGHDK and SYGVNS.

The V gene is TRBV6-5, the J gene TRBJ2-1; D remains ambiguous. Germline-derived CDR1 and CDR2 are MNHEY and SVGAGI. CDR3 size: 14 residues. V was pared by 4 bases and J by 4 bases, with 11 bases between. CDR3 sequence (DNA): TGTGCCAGCAGTTTTGAATCGTCGTACAATGAGCAGTTCTTC. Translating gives CASSFESSYNEQFF.

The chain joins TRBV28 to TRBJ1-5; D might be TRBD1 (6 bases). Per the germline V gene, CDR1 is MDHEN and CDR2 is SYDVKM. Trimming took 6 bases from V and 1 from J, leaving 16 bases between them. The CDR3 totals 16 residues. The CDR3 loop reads CASRIGGQPSNQPQHF. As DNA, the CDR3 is TGTGCCAGCAGGATAGGGGGACAACCCAGCAATCAGCCCCAGCATTTT.

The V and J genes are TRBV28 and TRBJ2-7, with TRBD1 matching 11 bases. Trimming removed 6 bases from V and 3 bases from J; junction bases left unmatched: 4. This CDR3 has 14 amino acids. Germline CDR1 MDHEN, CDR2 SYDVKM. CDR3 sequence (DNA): TGTGCCAGCAGGCGGACAGGGGGCAACTACGAGCAGTACTTC. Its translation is CASRRTGGNYEQYF.